What follows is one T cell receptor (beta chain) and its context. Which antigen it targets is not known. Base qualities are not at hand, and no much larger clone is one base apart. Library preparation employed 5' RACE. TCRdb names Illumina HiSeq 2000 as the instrument used. Template switching added a universal primer binding site, and the final cDNA carried a unique molecular identifier that allowed TCR cDNA molecules to be counted accurately. Specific primers in the conserved constant-segment region were used to synthesize first-strand cDNA for the TCR alpha and beta chains. Each cDNA library was double barcoded, with a SMART-Mk sample barcode plus Illumina barcodes, to control for contamination. TruSeq adapter sequences along with Illumina sample barcodes were introduced in two successive PCR steps. TCR alpha and beta cDNA libraries were sequenced on the Illumina HiSeq platform with custom primers. As for the original processing: Unique molecular identifiers were extracted from raw reads with MiGEC, and CDR3 positions were determined with MiXCR. Recombination models were inferred per individual with the repgenHMM and IGoR tools using an EM algorithm. Shared clonotypes were analyzed with the tcR package in R, and sharing was normalized by the product of cloneset sizes. To study raw recombination free of thymic and clonal selection effects, out-of-frame nonproductive sequences were analyzed. The public reads were quality trimmed at Q25 with fastp and then assembled into clones with MiXCR by TCRdb, keeping productive beta chains. Each CDR3 protein appears once, grouped with its most common genes and DNA. These V and J calls rely on TCRdb rather than the paper's analysis. This sample holds about 690,000 distinct CDR3 sequences; about 20% were observed only once. The top ten constitute around 4.4% of the sample.

From the cysteine up to the phenylalanine, the CDR3 has a length of 15 residues. The read is trimmed to its CDR3 DNA, 45 bases read in frame from base 1. Cut back by 3 bases and 0 bases, the V and J ends lie 7 bases apart. The germline V gene specifies SGHDT as CDR1 and YYEEEE as CDR2. This sample stems from a study of identical twins (dated by TCRdb to the mid-2010s). Notes on the research overall: To test whether fetal clonotypes persist, the study used deep sequencing on TCR alpha and beta repertoires from monozygotic twins, unrelated adults of various ages, and cord blood. To rule out contamination, the twin experiments were replicated at different times with different library preparation protocols.

Results the study describes overall, beyond this receptor: Fewer insertions were carried by abundant cord blood beta clonotypes; a weaker similar trend was observed in young adult naive repertoires, while no such trend was observed in memory repertoires. Because the same donors could not be followed over many years, conclusions were based on cross-sectional statistical analysis. Zero-insertion analyses could be partly confounded by invariant T cells such as MAIT and iNKT, though diverse VJ usage argued against such confounding for most clonotypes. Excess twin sharing in beta out-of-frame sequences was weaker because fewer shared sequences lowered the signal-to-noise ratio. Out-of-frame TCR alpha sharing in monozygotic twins was systematically underestimated by recombination models, whereas sharing between unrelated individuals was in agreement with the recombination models. Compared with coincidental sharing between unrelated individuals, out-of-frame TCR alpha sequences shared between twins showed an excess of sequences with low generation probability.

Every donor was a healthy Caucasian. The twin cohort consisted of three pairs of female monozygotic twins, all aged roughly 18 to 30 years. Peripheral blood mononuclear cells were used as the source from which RNA for TCR libraries was isolated. This sample was also put to use in a study of T cells expressing NK-cell markers. The second publication reports: About 8 donors provided sorted CD3+CD56+NKG2C+, CD3+CD56+NKG2C- and CD3+CD56-NKG2C+ T-cell subsets, whose TCR beta-chain repertoires were profiled. Seven of the eight sequenced donors were HCMV-seropositive and one was HCMV-seronegative. To restrict sorting to alphabetaTCR-expressing T cells, an anti-gammadeltaTCR antibody was added in several experiments. In several donors, the dominant CD3+CD56+NKG2C+ clonotypes ranked among the top 10 CD8+ clonotypes, making up roughly 1.0-8% of CD8+ T cells. Those dominant clonotypes were again the most abundant among CD3+CD56-NKG2C+ cells in a handful of donors, at about 28.3-60.1%. Whether the expanded NKG2C-expressing T cell clones were specific for HCMV antigens remained unclear. The study sequenced eight donors, all healthy volunteers chosen at random: three men and five women. HCMV serostatus was determined by detecting HCMV-specific IgG in serum with a commercial ELISA kit. Bulk peripheral blood T-cell repertoires were additionally sequenced from unsorted PBMC for roughly six donors. MIGEC was used to demultiplex reads and group the reads by UMI, and MiTCR was used to assemble and quantify clonotypes. To exclude erroneous sequences, only TCR cDNA sequences supported by at least two reads were retained. The tcR package was used for downstream repertoire analysis, and clonotypes were matched across fractions by CDR3 nucleotide sequence plus V segment. VDJmatch was used to annotate antigen specificity against VDJdb, with one amino acid substitution in CDR3 allowed.

This TCR was sampled from a woman aged 18-35 years in good health. The rearrangement combines TRBV5-6 with TRBJ2-6, with no reliable assignment of the D segment. Sequences were obtained from PBMCs. The DNA sequence is given as TGTGCCAGCAGCTCGACGCTCTCTGGGGCCAACGTCCTGACTTTC. Translated, this is CASSSTLSGANVLTF. With the rest looked up from the reference TRBV5-6 and TRBJ2-6 genes rather than sequenced, the full variable domain is DAGVTQSPTHLIKTRGQQVTLRCSPKSGHDTVSWYQQALGQGPQFIFQYYEEEERQRGNFPDRFSGHQFPNYSSELNVNALLLGDSALYLCASSSTLSGANVLTFGAGSRLTVL.